These T cell receptor beta chains were read from a single sample in a study of blood T cell repertoires in COVID-19. TCRdb's table, derived via immunoSEQ multiplex PCR, lists solely in-frame clones and lacks some. The sample has 140,000 to 150,000 clones; over 70% are singletons. Sample: peripheral blood. Receptors originate from a woman aged 45-65 years with acute or convalescent COVID-19. Both conserved end residues are part of each CDR3. D genes are given only for firm matches. Rows give clone size only sometimes, using once, few, many, or a class for an expanded clone.

TRBV11-2	17	NA	TRBD1	TRBJ1-2	TGTGCCAGCAGCTCTAGGACAGGGGCCGCGGTAAACTATGGCTACACCTTC	CASSSRTGAAVNYGYTF
TRBV18	15	NA	NA	TRBJ1-1	TGTGCCAGCTCACCGGCCAGGGGAAGTGGCACTGAAGCTTTCTTT	CASSPARGSGTEAFF
TRBV27	16	NA	TRBD2	TRBJ2-5	TGTGCCAGCAGTTTGGGACTAGCGGGGGGGCAGGAGACCCAGTACTTC	CASSLGLAGGQETQYF
TRBV7-3	16	once	NA	TRBJ2-1	TGTGCCAGCAGCCCCGGCGGCGGGGGCTGGTTCGATGAGCAGTTCTTC	CASSPGGGGWFDEQFF
TRBV3-1/TRBV3-2	15	NA	NA	TRBJ2-2	TGTGCCAGCAGCCAAGCGTCAGGAGGGACCGGGGAGCTGTTTTTT	CASSQASGGTGELFF
TRBV7-2	15	NA	NA	TRBJ2-3	TGTGCCAGCAGCATTCTGGGAGGAAGCACAGATACGCAGTATTTT	CASSILGGSTDTQYF
TRBV11-3	17	NA	TRBD2	TRBJ2-3	TGTGCCAGCAGCTTAGACCCGGGACTAGCGGGAGCGGATACGCAGTATTTT	CASSLDPGLAGADTQYF
TRBV6-6	13	NA	NA	TRBJ1-2	TGTGCCAGCGGACAACAGGCTAAATATGGCTACACCTTC	CASGQQAKYGYTF
TRBV29-1	14	NA	TRBD1	TRBJ1-2	TGCAGCGTTTCCCCGGGGGGGGACAGTAGAGGCTACACCTTC	CSVSPGGDSRGYTF
TRBV7-8	10	NA	NA	TRBJ2-1	TGTGCCAGCAGTTCCCGTGAGCAGTTCTTC	CASSSREQFF
TRBV28	14	NA	NA	TRBJ1-4	TGTGCCAGCAGTCTTAGACAGGCCCTGTCGAAACTGTTTTTT	CASSLRQALSKLFF
TRBV7-3	15	once	TRBD1	TRBJ2-2	TGTGCCAGCAGACCCGGGACAGGGAGGACCGGGGAGCTGTTTTTT	CASRPGTGRTGELFF
TRBV25-1	13	NA	NA	TRBJ2-7	TGTGCCTGCCAGCAGTTTGGGGGCCGGGAGCAGTACTTC	CACQQFGGREQYF
TRBV3-1/TRBV3-2	15	NA	NA	TRBJ1-5	TGTGCCAGCAGCCAGGGGGGGACGGCGGTAGGGCCCCAGCATTTT	CASSQGGTAVGPQHF
TRBV15	15	NA	NA	TRBJ2-2	TGTGCCACCAGCAGGCTAGGACAGCCTACCGGGGAGCTGTTTTTT	CATSRLGQPTGELFF
TRBV9	13	once	NA	TRBJ2-7	TGTGCCAGCGCCATGGTCCCGCGAGGCGAGCAGTACTTC	CASAMVPRGEQYF
TRBV28	16	NA	TRBD2	TRBJ2-7	TGTGCCAGCAGTCGTCTTCTAGCGGGGGTCTCCTACGAGCAGTACTTC	CASSRLLAGVSYEQYF
TRBV2	14	NA	NA	TRBJ1-4	TGTGCCAGCTTTAGGACAGCGAGGAGTGAAAAACTGTTTTTT	CASFRTARSEKLFF
TRBV19	13	NA	TRBD1	TRBJ1-1	TGTGCCAGTAGTGTGACCGGGACAGGGATGGCTTTCTTT	CASSVTGTGMAFF
TRBV18	13	few	TRBD2	TRBJ2-7	TGTGCCAGCCACGATCCAGCGGGAGACGAGCAGTACTTC	CASHDPAGDEQYF
TRBV16	15	NA	NA	TRBJ1-4	TGTGCCAGCAGCCACCCAGCGGGCGGGAATGAAAAACTGTTTTTT	CASSHPAGGNEKLFF
TRBV6-1	15	NA	NA	TRBJ2-7	TGTGCCAGCAGTGAAGGGGCAGGGGCTCGAAGCGAGCAGTACTTC	CASSEGAGARSEQYF
TRBV4-1	16	NA	NA	TRBJ2-1	TGCGCCAGCAGCCAATTCGGGACAACTACATACAATGAGCAGTTCTTC	CASSQFGTTTYNEQFF
TRBV5-6	16	NA	NA	TRBJ1-1	TGTGCCAGCAGCTCACAGGGTTTAACAATGAACACTGAAGCTTTCTTT	CASSSQGLTMNTEAFF
TRBV23-1	23	NA	NA	TRBJ2-7	TGCGCCAGCAGACCAACCAGACAGGTACGCACCACCCCATCGCCCAAGTCCCACTACGAGCAGTACTTC	CASRPTRQVRTTPSPKSHYEQYF
TRBV9	18	NA	TRBD2	TRBJ2-2	TGTGCCAGCAGCCTCAAATCGGGAGGTGGGGGGGACACCGGGGAGCTGTTTTTT	CASSLKSGGGGDTGELFF
TRBV10-3	12	few	NA	TRBJ2-7	TGTGCCATCAGTGCAAATGCCTACGAGCAGTACTTC	CAISANAYEQYF
TRBV28	16	NA	TRBD1	TRBJ1-5	TGTGCCAGCAGCCGCCAGGGGGAGTATAGCAATCAGCCCCAGCATTTT	CASSRQGEYSNQPQHF
TRBV7-8	16	once	NA	TRBJ1-4	TGTGCCAGCAGCTCCTCCGGAGGGGTGGGGAGTGAAAAACTGTTTTTT	CASSSSGGVGSEKLFF
TRBV9	13	NA	NA	TRBJ2-2	TGTGCCAGCCAAGGGGCGAACACCGGGGAGCTGTTTTTT	CASQGANTGELFF
TRBV14	13	NA	NA	TRBJ2-1	TGTGCCAGCAGCCAAGAGGAGATCGATGAGCAGTTCTTC	CASSQEEIDEQFF
TRBV19	14	NA	TRBD2	TRBJ2-1	TGTGCCAGTAGTATTACGGGAGGGCCCCCTGAGCAGTTCTTC	CASSITGGPPEQFF
TRBV18	13	once	NA	TRBJ2-2	TGTGCCAGCTCACCACCCAGCGCGGGGGAGCTGTTTTTT	CASSPPSAGELFF
TRBV7-2	15	NA	TRBD2	TRBJ2-1	TGTGCCAGCAGTCCATGGGCTAGCGGGTACAATGAGCAGTTCTTC	CASSPWASGYNEQFF
TRBV7-3	14	NA	NA	TRBJ2-7	TGTGCCAGCAGCTTCGGGGGTTCGAGCTACGAGCAGTACTTC	CASSFGGSSYEQYF
TRBV27	14	NA	NA	TRBJ2-2	TGTGCCAGCAGTTTCCTAGATAACACCGGGGAGCTGTTTTTT	CASSFLDNTGELFF
TRBV3-1/TRBV3-2	16	NA	TRBD1	TRBJ1-6	TGTGCCAGCAGCCAAGATGGACAGGGAAGTTATTCACCCCTCCACTTT	CASSQDGQGSYSPLHF
TRBV5-4	13	NA	NA	TRBJ1-1	TGTGCCAGCAGCCCGGGATCAAACACTGAAGCTTTCTTT	CASSPGSNTEAFF
TRBV7-9	16	few	NA	TRBJ2-5	TGTGCCAGCAGCCTTTACCAGGGGGGCTTAGGAGAGACCCAGTACTTC	CASSLYQGGLGETQYF
TRBV12-3/TRBV12-4	13	NA	NA	TRBJ1-1	TGTGCCAGCAGTGGTCAGGGGAACACTGAAGCTTTCTTT	CASSGQGNTEAFF
TRBV2	14	once	NA	TRBJ1-1	TGTGCCAGCAAGAGGACAGTATTAACGTCTGAAGCTTTCTTT	CASKRTVLTSEAFF
TRBV3-1/TRBV3-2	16	NA	TRBD1	TRBJ1-3	TGTGCCAGCAGCCAAGGGCAGGGGGCGCTGGGAAACACCATATATTTT	CASSQGQGALGNTIYF
TRBV2	14	NA	TRBD1	TRBJ1-2	TGTGCCAGCAGTTCGCAGGGGGCGGCCTATGGCTACACCTTC	CASSSQGAAYGYTF
TRBV28	14	NA	NA	TRBJ2-7	TGTGCCAGCAGGGCTCAGGGGTGGCACCACGAGCAGTACTTC	CASRAQGWHHEQYF
TRBV2	12	NA	NA	TRBJ2-7	TGTGCCAGCAGCCAGGATTCCTACGAGCAGTACTTC	CASSQDSYEQYF
TRBV7-2	13	NA	NA	TRBJ1-4	TGTGCCAGCAGCTTAGTTGAGGGTGAAAAACTGTTTTTT	CASSLVEGEKLFF
TRBV27	15	NA	NA	TRBJ1-6	TGTGCCAGCAGTTCCGGGTGGCCGCATAATTCACCCCTCCACTTT	CASSSGWPHNSPLHF
TRBV9	15	few	NA	TRBJ2-3	TGTGCCAGCAGCCCTTCTATAGCTATCACAGATACGCAGTATTTT	CASSPSIAITDTQYF
TRBV18	14	NA	NA	TRBJ2-4	TGTGCCAGCTCACCGTCAGGCCCAAAAAACATTCAGTACTTC	CASSPSGPKNIQYF
TRBV7-2	14	NA	TRBD1	TRBJ2-5	TGTGCCAGCAGCTTAGAATGGGCAGGGGGGACCCAGTACTTC	CASSLEWAGGTQYF
TRBV6-1	15	few	NA	TRBJ1-6	TGTGCCAGCAGTGAATCGGGAGTCTATAATTCACCCCTCCACTTT	CASSESGVYNSPLHF
TRBV6-6	20	NA	TRBD1	TRBJ2-7	TGTGCCAGCAGCGACAGGGTGCCCCTCGCACCTTTGTCCACTCCCTACGAGCAGTACTTC	CASSDRVPLAPLSTPYEQYF
TRBV5-1	14	NA	NA	TRBJ2-2	TGCGCCAGCACCGGGACATCGAACACCGGGGAGCTGTTTTTT	CASTGTSNTGELFF
TRBV19	12	NA	NA	TRBJ1-2	TGTGCCAGTAGGAAGGGGAACTATGGCTACACCTTC	CASRKGNYGYTF
TRBV18	14	NA	TRBD2	TRBJ2-1	TGTGCCAGCTCAGCCACTAGCGTTGAGAGCGTGCAGTTCTTC	CASSATSVESVQFF
TRBV9	14	NA	TRBD1	TRBJ1-6	TGTGCCAGCAGCAACCGGGACAGTAATTCACCCCTCCACTTT	CASSNRDSNSPLHF
TRBV2	13	NA	NA	TRBJ1-5	TGTGCCAGCAATCAGGGGAGCAATCAGCCCCAGCATTTT	CASNQGSNQPQHF
TRBV5-1	13	once	NA	TRBJ2-5	TGCGCCAGCACCGGAGACAGTCAAGAGACCCAGTACTTC	CASTGDSQETQYF
TRBV14	14	NA	NA	TRBJ1-1	TGTGCCAGCAGCCAGTCCCAAGCGGGCACTGAAGCTTTCTTT	CASSQSQAGTEAFF
TRBV6-1	14	NA	NA	TRBJ2-1	TGTGCCAGCAGTGAAGACCTAGTGTGGGATGAGCAGTTCTTC	CASSEDLVWDEQFF